These T cell receptor beta chains were read from a single sample in a study of blood T cell repertoires in COVID-19. Method: immunoSEQ multiplex PCR; TCRdb's copy keeps in-frame clones and lacks some. The sample lists fewer than 250,000 clones; approximately 85% were seen once. Sequences were obtained from peripheral blood. These receptors originate from a man aged 35 to 55 with acute or convalescent COVID-19. Both conserved end residues are part of each CDR3. D genes are given only for firm matches. Clone size, where shown, is once, few, many, or a class for clones that have expanded.

>TRBV6-5|TRBJ2-7|-|-
CASTLGGYEQYF
TGTGCCAGCACTCTAGGGGGATACGAGCAGTACTTC
>TRBV29-1|TRBJ2-3|-|once
CSVGTLADTQYF
TGCAGCGTCGGGACCCTAGCGGATACGCAGTATTTT
>TRBV12-3/TRBV12-4|TRBJ1-5|-|-
CASSLRVDQPQHF
TGTGCCAGCAGTTTGCGGGTAGATCAGCCCCAGCATTTT
>TRBV4-1|TRBJ1-5|TRBD1|-
CASGQGYQPQHF
TGCGCCAGCGGACAGGGTTATCAGCCCCAGCATTTT
>TRBV6-5|TRBJ2-2|-|-
CASSYPQGTGELFF
TGTGCCAGCAGTTACCCACAGGGCACCGGGGAGCTGTTTTTT
>TRBV6-2/TRBV6-3|TRBJ2-7|TRBD2|-
CASSSNSRGRGGTYEQYF
TGTGCCAGCAGTTCCAACTCCCGGGGGCGGGGGGGGACCTACGAGCAGTACTTC
>TRBV11-2|TRBJ2-1|TRBD1|-
CASSSDRGSYNEQFF
TGTGCCAGCAGCTCCGACAGGGGGAGCTACAATGAGCAGTTCTTC
>TRBV10-3|TRBJ2-7|TRBD1|-
CAISVGTGTYEQYF
TGTGCCATCAGTGTGGGGACAGGGACCTACGAGCAGTACTTC
>TRBV5-1|TRBJ2-3|-|-
CASSFAGPDTQYF
TGCGCCAGCAGCTTCGCGGGGCCAGATACGCAGTATTTT
>TRBV9|TRBJ1-4|-|-
CASSVRGGNEKLFF
TGTGCCAGCAGCGTGCGGGGAGGGAATGAAAAACTGTTTTTT
>TRBV7-3|TRBJ2-1|TRBD2|-
CASSLSLAGYNEQFF
TGTGCCAGCAGCTTAAGCCTAGCGGGGTACAATGAGCAGTTCTTC
>TRBV19|TRBJ2-5|-|-
CASGGAGSQETQYF
TGTGCCAGTGGGGGGGCGGGGTCTCAAGAGACCCAGTACTTC
>TRBV5-5|TRBJ2-1|-|-
CASSIEAESYNEQFF
TGTGCCAGCAGCATCGAGGCGGAATCCTACAATGAGCAGTTCTTC
>TRBV5-1|TRBJ2-5|TRBD2|-
CASSDTSGEETQYF
TGCGCCAGCAGCGATACTAGCGGGGAAGAGACCCAGTACTTC
>TRBV30|TRBJ1-4|-|-
CAWSGYTAEKLFF
TGTGCCTGGAGCGGATACACCGCGGAGAAACTGTTTTTT
>TRBV14|TRBJ1-2|-|few
CASSQDARGRGADGYTF
TGTGCCAGCAGCCAAGATGCCAGGGGAAGGGGAGCTGATGGCTACACCTTC
>TRBV11-1|TRBJ2-6|-|-
CASSFELSGANVLTF
TGTGCCAGCAGCTTCGAACTCTCTGGGGCCAACGTCCTGACTTTC
>TRBV2|TRBJ1-6|-|-
CASGTSYNSPLHF
TGTGCCAGCGGCACCTCCTATAATTCACCCCTCCACTTT
>TRBV6-5|TRBJ2-3|-|few
CASSPPTGTDTQYF
TGTGCCAGCAGTCCTCCCACAGGGACAGATACGCAGTATTTT
>TRBV7-5|TRBJ1-1|-|-
CARSPRTEQNTEAFF
TGTGCCAGAAGCCCGCGGACAGAGCAGAACACTGAAGCTTTCTTT
>TRBV18|TRBJ1-1|-|once
CASSRERERAEAFF
TGTGCCAGCTCACGTGAAAGGGAGCGAGCTGAAGCTTTCTTT
>TRBV5-1|TRBJ1-5|-|few
CASSLDQGQPQHF
TGCGCCAGCAGCTTGGATCAGGGTCAGCCCCAGCATTTT
>TRBV7-9|TRBJ2-7|-|-
CASSRTDNEQYF
TGTGCCAGCAGCCGGACAGACAACGAGCAGTACTTC
>TRBV6-1|TRBJ1-1|-|once
CASSTLSWEYTEAFF
TGTGCCAGCAGTACCCTAAGCTGGGAGTACACTGAAGCTTTCTTT
>TRBV5-4|TRBJ2-6|-|-
CASSSQGTESSGANVLTF
TGTGCCAGCAGTAGCCAGGGGACCGAAAGCTCTGGGGCCAACGTCCTGACTTTC
>TRBV7-6|TRBJ2-1|TRBD1|-
CASSSGQGINNEQFF
TGTGCCAGCAGCTCGGGACAGGGTATTAACAATGAGCAGTTCTTC
>TRBV19|TRBJ1-1|-|few
CASSFQGLRTEAFF
TGTGCCAGTAGTTTCCAGGGTTTACGGACTGAAGCTTTCTTT
>TRBV11-2|TRBJ2-3|-|few
CASSFGTLTDTQYF
TGTGCCAGCAGCTTCGGGACTTTGACAGATACGCAGTATTTT
>TRBV28|TRBJ1-1|-|-
CASSLPDRTMNTEAFF
TGTGCCAGCAGTTTACCAGACAGGACCATGAACACTGAAGCTTTCTTT
>TRBV7-3|TRBJ1-6|TRBD1|once
CASSFQGADNSPLHF
TGTGCCAGCAGCTTCCAGGGGGCAGATAATTCACCCCTCCACTTT
>TRBV6-6|TRBJ2-3|TRBD2|-
CASRRAGGTDTQYF
TGTGCCAGCAGGAGAGCGGGGGGCACAGATACGCAGTATTTT
>TRBV7-2|TRBJ2-7|TRBD1|-
CASTRDSTYEQYF
TGTGCCAGCACCCGGGACAGCACCTACGAGCAGTACTTC
>TRBV7-3|TRBJ1-1|-|-
CASSLTGPNTEAFF
TGTGCCAGCAGCCTGACAGGACCAAACACTGAAGCTTTCTTT
>TRBV30|TRBJ1-1|-|-
CAWSGQGYTEAFF
TGTGCCTGGAGCGGCCAGGGGTACACTGAAGCTTTCTTT
>TRBV19|TRBJ2-7|-|-
CASSISDNPPYEQYF
TGTGCCAGTAGTATCTCTGACAATCCCCCCTACGAGCAGTACTTC
>TRBV6-5|TRBJ1-2|TRBD1|once
CASSEGQGHYGYTF
TGTGCCAGCAGCGAGGGACAGGGTCATTATGGCTACACCTTC
>TRBV5-1|TRBJ1-5|TRBD1|-
CASSLEGQGSNQPQHF
TGCGCCAGCAGCTTGGAGGGACAGGGCAGCAATCAGCCCCAGCATTTT
>TRBV28|TRBJ2-3|TRBD2|-
CASRFKTSPDTQYF
TGTGCCAGCAGGTTTAAGACTAGCCCAGATACGCAGTATTTT
>TRBV6-1|TRBJ2-3|TRBD2|-
CASSVGTSGATDTQYF
TGTGCCAGCAGTGTCGGGACTAGCGGGGCCACAGATACGCAGTATTTT
>TRBV5-1|TRBJ1-1|TRBD1|-
CASSLQTGRSEAFF
TGCGCCAGCAGCTTACAGACAGGGCGGAGCGAAGCTTTCTTT
>TRBV27|TRBJ1-4|TRBD1|-
CASRRDREGGTNEKLFF
TGTGCCAGCAGGAGGGACAGGGAGGGGGGAACTAATGAAAAACTGTTTTTT
>TRBV24-1|TRBJ2-5|-|-
CATSEPRTDQETQYF
TGTGCCACCAGCGAACCAAGGACAGACCAAGAGACCCAGTACTTC
>TRBV5-1|TRBJ1-2|-|-
CASSPEGHGYTF
TGCGCCAGCAGCCCGGAGGGCCATGGCTACACCTTC
>TRBV6-4|TRBJ2-2|TRBD1|-
CASRPGQGGTGELFF
TGTGCCAGCAGGCCGGGACAGGGGGGCACCGGGGAGCTGTTTTTT
>TRBV18|TRBJ1-1|-|-
CASSPQGNTEAFF
TGTGCCAGCTCACCGCAGGGGAACACTGAAGCTTTCTTT
>TRBV6-1|TRBJ2-3|TRBD2|-
CATRKGLAGTDTQYF
TGTGCCACCCGAAAGGGACTAGCGGGCACAGATACGCAGTATTTT
>TRBV24-1|TRBJ1-1|TRBD1|few
CATSDLQQGARTLNTEAFF
TGTGCCACCAGTGATTTACAACAGGGGGCGCGGACATTAAACACTGAAGCTTTCTTT
>TRBV7-9|TRBJ1-2|-|-
CASSQTTGFYGYTF
TGTGCCAGCAGCCAAACTACAGGGTTCTATGGCTACACCTTC
>TRBV5-4|TRBJ1-6|-|-
CASSRDNFDNSPLHF
TGTGCCAGCAGCAGGGACAATTTTGATAATTCACCCCTCCACTTT
>TRBV4-1|TRBJ2-3|-|-
CASSQEYPTRDTQYF
TGCGCCAGCAGCCAAGAGTACCCCACCAGGGATACGCAGTATTTT
>TRBV19|TRBJ1-5|TRBD1|few
CASTTTGAIQPQHF
TGTGCCAGTACCACTACAGGGGCAATTCAGCCCCAGCATTTT
>TRBV19|TRBJ1-4|-|-
CASSIRGANEKLFF
TGTGCCAGTAGTATACGGGGGGCTAATGAAAAACTGTTTTTT
>TRBV5-4|TRBJ1-2|-|-
CASSLPGEGYTF
TGTGCCAGCAGTTTACCAGGGGAGGGCTACACCTTC